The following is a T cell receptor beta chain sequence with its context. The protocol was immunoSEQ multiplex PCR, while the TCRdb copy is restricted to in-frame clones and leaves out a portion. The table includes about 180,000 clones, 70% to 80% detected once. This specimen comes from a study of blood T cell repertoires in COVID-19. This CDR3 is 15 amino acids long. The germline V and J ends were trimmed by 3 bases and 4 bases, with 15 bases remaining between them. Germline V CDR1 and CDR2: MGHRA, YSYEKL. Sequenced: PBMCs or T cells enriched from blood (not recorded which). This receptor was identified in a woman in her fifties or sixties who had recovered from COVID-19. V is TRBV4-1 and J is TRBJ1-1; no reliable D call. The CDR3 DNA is TGCGCCAGCAGCCAGAACCGGGGAGGGTCCACTGAAGCTTTCTTT. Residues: CASSQNRGGSTEAFF.